This T cell receptor beta chain appears in the sequencing data of a study of T cells after yellow fever vaccination. Notes on the study in general: Subsequent to the booster, the majority of primary-vaccination clones reappeared (96% CD4, 70% to 90% CD8). Weaker overall, the secondary response nonetheless peaked faster (day 5 versus 15).

In its sample, this clonotype was seen many times. Its antigen is unknown. Using its own MiXCR run on the 5' RACE reads, TCRdb lists one record per CDR3 protein. Of 400,000 or so distinct CDR3 sequences in the sample, 6% to 8% were seen once. The CDR3 runs 11 residues. Germline CDR1 is KGHSH and CDR2 is LQKENI. V lost 4 bases and J 7 bases, leaving 5 bases between the germline ends. The V gene is TRBV18, the J gene TRBJ2-1, with D unclear. This specimen was PBMCs, taken 5 days after the yellow fever booster vaccination. The TCR originated in a man younger than 45 who received the YFV17D yellow fever vaccine. The CDR3 protein is CASSRGNEQFF. The CDR3 bases are TGTGCCAGCTCACGTGGAAATGAGCAGTTCTTC.